This is a list of T cell receptor beta chains from one sample in a study of post-analysis software for immune sequencing data. TCRdb ran MiXCR on the PCR reads and lists one entry per CDR3 protein. The sample records approximately 440,000 distinct CDR3 sequences, under 55% being singletons. Sequencing was carried out using blood. The source is a girl between 10 and 17 years old with multiple sclerosis. Each CDR3 is given with its conserved first and last residue. D genes are given only for firm matches. A clone size is listed for some rows: how often the clone was seen (once, few, many), or a class if it is expanded.

TRBJ1-1 | TRBV15 | NA | NA | TGTGCCACCAGCAGAGATCTAACCTCGGACACTGAAGCTTTCTTT | CATSRDLTSDTEAFF
TRBJ2-7 | TRBV29-1 | NA | TRBD2 | TGCAGCGTTGTGGGGGTACTAGCGGCCTCCTACGAGCAGTACTTC | CSVVGVLAASYEQYF
TRBJ2-7 | TRBV6-1 | NA | NA | TGTGCCAGCAGGCCCATTGGTCCCGGGACGGTTATGTACGAGCAGTACTTC | CASRPIGPGTVMYEQYF
TRBJ2-4 | TRBV28 | NA | NA | TGTGCCAGCAGTTCCCAGGGAGGAGGAGGAAACATTCAGTACTTC | CASSSQGGGGNIQYF
TRBJ1-4 | TRBV7-9 | few | TRBD1 | TGTGCCAGCAGCAAGGACGGGACAGGGCCTCAAAAACTGTTTTTT | CASSKDGTGPQKLFF
TRBJ1-5 | TRBV7-6 | NA | NA | TGTGCCAGCAGCTTCGGTCAGGGTGGCCAGCCCCAGCATTTT | CASSFGQGGQPQHF
TRBJ1-2 | TRBV7-6 | NA | NA | TGTGCCAGCAGCTTAGAAGGTGGGACTGGCTACACCTTC | CASSLEGGTGYTF
TRBJ2-7 | TRBV7-3 | few | NA | TGTGCCAGCAGCGAAGGGGGGGGGTACTACGAGCAGTACTTC | CASSEGGGYYEQYF
TRBJ2-4 | TRBV12-3/TRBV12-4 | few | TRBD1 | TGTGCCAGCAGTTCCCAATTAAAAGGACAGGTCAAAAACATTCAGTACTTC | CASSSQLKGQVKNIQYF
TRBJ2-3 | TRBV27 | NA | NA | TGTGCCAGCAAGCGGGGACAGGAGATCACAGATACGCAGTATTTT | CASKRGQEITDTQYF
TRBJ1-3 | TRBV9 | NA | NA | TGTGCCAGCAGCCCTCACGGCGGGGAGTTAAGTGGAAACACCATATATTTT | CASSPHGGELSGNTIYF
TRBJ2-1 | TRBV20-1 | few | TRBD1 | TGCAGTGCTAGTTGGGACAGGAATTGGAATGAGCAGTTCTTC | CSASWDRNWNEQFF
TRBJ2-5 | TRBV7-6 | NA | TRBD2 | TGTGCCAGCAGCTTGGCGGGGGACGAGACCCAGTACTTC | CASSLAGDETQYF
TRBJ2-1 | TRBV3-1 | NA | NA | TGTGCCAGCAGCCTTAGAGGGCGTATCGGGGTTAATGAGCAGTTCTTC | CASSLRGRIGVNEQFF
TRBJ2-5 | TRBV6-6 | once | TRBD1 | TGTGCCAGCAGTGACAGGGGCTACGAGACCCAGTACTTC | CASSDRGYETQYF
TRBJ2-3 | TRBV7-9 | NA | NA | TGTGCCAGCAGCCCCCGGGGAGAGATGGGAGGAGATACGCAGTATTTT | CASSPRGEMGGDTQYF
TRBJ1-1 | TRBV6-5 | NA | NA | TGTGCCAGCACCTTAGGGGGGGCTAGGGCTGAAGCTTTCTTT | CASTLGGARAEAFF
TRBJ2-1 | TRBV4-1 | NA | NA | TGCGCCAGCAGCCAAGTTCTATCGAGCTCCTACAATGAGCAGTTCTTC | CASSQVLSSSYNEQFF
TRBJ2-4 | TRBV28 | NA | NA | TGTGCCAGCATTGGGGCCGGGGCCAAAAACATTCAGTACTTC | CASIGAGAKNIQYF
TRBJ2-5 | TRBV28 | few | TRBD2 | TGTGCCAGCAGTTCCCCGGGGGGGGCAGAGACCCAGTACTTC | CASSSPGGAETQYF
TRBJ2-5 | TRBV28 | few | TRBD1 | TGTGCCAGCAGATACAGGGGGAGGACCTCCCGCGAGACCCAGTACTTC | CASRYRGRTSRETQYF
TRBJ2-1 | TRBV7-2 | NA | NA | TGTGCCAGCAGCTTATGGTATGGGCGGAACTACAATGAGCAGTTCTTC | CASSLWYGRNYNEQFF